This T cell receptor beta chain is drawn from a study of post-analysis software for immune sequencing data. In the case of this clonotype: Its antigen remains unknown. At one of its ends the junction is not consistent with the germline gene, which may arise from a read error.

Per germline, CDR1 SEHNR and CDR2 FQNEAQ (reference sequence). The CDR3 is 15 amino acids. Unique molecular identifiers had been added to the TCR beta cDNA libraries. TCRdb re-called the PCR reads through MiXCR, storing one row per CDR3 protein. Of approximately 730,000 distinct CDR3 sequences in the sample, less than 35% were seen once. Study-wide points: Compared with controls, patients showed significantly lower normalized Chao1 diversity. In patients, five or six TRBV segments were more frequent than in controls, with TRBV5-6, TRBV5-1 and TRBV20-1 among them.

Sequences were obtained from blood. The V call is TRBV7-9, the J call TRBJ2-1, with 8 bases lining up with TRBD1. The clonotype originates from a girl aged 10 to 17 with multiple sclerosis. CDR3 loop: CACRQGFSSYNEQFF. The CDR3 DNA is TGTGCCTGCAGACAGGGGTTTAGCTCCTACAATGAGCAGTTCTTC.